The source of this TCR beta chain is a study of T-cell memory formation after mild COVID-19. There are a few counts of this clonotype. TCRdb used MiXCR to reprocess the 5' RACE reads, holding one entry per CDR3 protein. The sample shows under 300,000 distinct CDR3 sequences, 8% to 10% of them seen only once. Sequencing was done on a sample of PBMCs or a T cell subset sorted from them (not recorded which). This sequence originates from a man aged 18-30 years who had mild COVID-19 (a few samples of this study predate the infection). Cell type and time point are not known.

CDR3 sequence: CASSQADGASGGYTF. CDR3 nucleotide sequence: TGCGCCAGCAGCCAAGCGGATGGGGCTTCGGGTGGCTACACCTTC. The chain is built from TRBV4-3 and TRBJ1-2; possible D gene TRBD1, 5 bases. The germline CDR1 and CDR2 sequences are LGHNA and YSLEER. CDR3 length equals 15 residues. Between the trimmed V and J ends, which lost 1 base and 7 bases, there was a span of 16 bases.